The rows below give T cell receptor beta chains drawn from one sample of a study of blood T cell repertoires in COVID-19. Some clones are missing from TCRdb's copy, which holds only in-frame ones; the method was immunoSEQ multiplex PCR. The sample contains a few hundred thousand clones, 85% to 90% of which appear only once. Sequenced sample: PBMCs or T cells enriched from blood (not recorded which). Receptors were obtained from a woman aged 18-29 years who had recovered from COVID-19. CDR3s leave out the opening cysteine and the closing phenylalanine or tryptophan. For some rows the clone size is stated as once, few or many, or as a class when expanded; others skip it.

TRBV27 few ASSLLGQGNTEAF
TRBV19 NA ASSPDRGGNQPQH
TRBV21-1 NA ASSKMWQGAGYT
TRBV7-3 NA ASSLMDRQADTQY
TRBV5-4 NA ASSFWTGGHDEQY
TRBV6-5 once ASNGQGMQPQH
TRBV6-5 NA ASRRYGQRDTQY
TRBV5-1 NA ASSSTGRWRPSGTDTQY
TRBV15 NA ATSREGTGNEKLF
TRBV5-1 NA ASSLAGHGRDEQY
TRBV21-1 NA ASNPDRGRWFYGYT
TRBV9 NA ASSVGPGNGYT
TRBV4-1 NA ASSQVPNGPYNIQY
TRBV4-1 NA ASSQREDWDGYT
TRBV5-1 NA ASSLGKAGNYGYT
TRBV10-2 NA ASSTATLRRTIY
TRBV6-1 NA ASSGVVLGANTEAF
TRBV5-6 NA ASSKDRSIQY